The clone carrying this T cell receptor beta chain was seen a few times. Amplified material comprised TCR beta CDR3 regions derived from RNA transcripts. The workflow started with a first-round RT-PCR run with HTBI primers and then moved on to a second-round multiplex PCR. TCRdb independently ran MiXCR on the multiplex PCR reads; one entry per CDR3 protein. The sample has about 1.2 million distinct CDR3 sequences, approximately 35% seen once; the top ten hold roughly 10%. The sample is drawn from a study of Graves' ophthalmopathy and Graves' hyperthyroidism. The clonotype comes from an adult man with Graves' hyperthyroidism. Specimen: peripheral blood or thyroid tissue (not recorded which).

The CDR3: CAISGALDSNQPQHF. DNA of the CDR3: TGTGCCATCAGTGGGGCCCTCGACAGCAATCAGCCCCAGCATTTT. This chain links TRBV10-3 with TRBJ1-5; D is unresolved. Germline loops: CDR1 ENHRY, CDR2 SYGVKD. This CDR3 spans 15 amino acids. Trimming pared 4 bases from V and 1 base from J, leaving 11 bases between.